This TCR beta chain was identified in a study of early T cells in non-severe SARS-CoV-2 infection. Whole-study context: Sequenced bulk RNA came from whole blood that was unsorted, and chains were unpaired.

The germline gives CDR1 SGHRS, CDR2 YFSETQ. V was trimmed by 4 bases and J by 0 bases, leaving 11 bases between them. This CDR3 is built from 14 residues. Individual cDNA molecules were tagged with unique molecular identifiers. From the 5' RACE reads, TCRdb called clonotypes with MiXCR, one entry per CDR3 protein. The profile shows fewer than 65,000 distinct CDR3 sequences, around 9.3% of them singletons. This clonotype came up a few times. Its specificity is unknown. Whole-study results and caveats: Matching with VDJdb favored anti-spike CD8 responses (missing private and CD4 specificities).

The chain carries TRBV5-1 and TRBJ2-7; either TRBD1 or TRBD2 may supply D (5 bases each). The sequencing input was whole blood. This TCR derives from an adult who was a healthcare worker with PCR-confirmed SARS-CoV-2 infection or an uninfected control (not recorded which). CDR3 bases: TGCGCCAGCAGCAGGGACGGCAACTCCTACGAGCAGTACTTC. Protein: CASSRDGNSYEQYF.